The T cell receptor (beta chain) under discussion was sequenced for a study of Ad26.COV2.S vaccination and SARS-CoV-2 variants. Profiling relied on immunoSEQ multiplex PCR, and the TCRdb table lists in-frame clones only, not all of them. The sample lists about 410,000 clones; approximately 91% were seen once. Treatment denoted: some 20 received Ad26.COV2.S at low or high dose, single or two shots; 5 received placebo; per-sample allocation not given. Day 63 after the first injection of vaccine or placebo was the sampling time. The specimen comprised peripheral blood, sampled in a trial of Ad26.COV2.S vaccine versus placebo. This TCR derives from a person aged 18 to 59 who received the Ad26.COV2.S COVID-19 vaccine or a placebo.

The CDR3 reads CASSLGFTIYF. As DNA, the CDR3 is TGTGCCAGCAGCTTGGGATTTACCATATATTTT. This chain uses TRBV5-6 with TRBJ1-3; D unclear. V lost 0 bases to trimming and J lost 10 bases, with 5 bases between them. Germline lookup yields CDR1 SGHDT and CDR2 YYEEEE. This CDR3 region has 11 residues.